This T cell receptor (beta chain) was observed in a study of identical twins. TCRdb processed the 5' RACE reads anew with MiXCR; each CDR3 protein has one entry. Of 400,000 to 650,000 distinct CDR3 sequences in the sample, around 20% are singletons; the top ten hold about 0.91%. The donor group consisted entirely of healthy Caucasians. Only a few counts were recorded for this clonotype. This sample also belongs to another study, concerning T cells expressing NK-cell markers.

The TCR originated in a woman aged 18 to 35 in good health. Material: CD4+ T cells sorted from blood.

CDR3 coding DNA: TGCAGTGCTAGAGATCGGGCTAGCACGGAGACCCAGTACTTC. Its translation: CSARDRASTETQYF. This rearrangement joins TRBV20-1 to TRBJ2-5, with D perhaps matching TRBD2 (5 bases). Between the trimmed V and J ends, which lost 0 bases and 5 bases, there was a span of 13 bases. This CDR3 contains 14 residues. Germline-derived CDR1 and CDR2 are DFQATT and SNEGSKA (reference sequence).